The entry that follows covers one TCR beta chain sequence. The assay was immunoSEQ multiplex PCR, and TCRdb's table has in-frame clones only and misses some. The sample carries around 470,000 clones, 80% to 95% recorded once. The sample belongs to a study of blood T cell repertoires in COVID-19. This CDR3 comprises 15 residues. The trim removed 3 bases at V and 0 bases at J, leaving 1 base unmatched. In germline, CDR1 is SGHRS, CDR2 YFSETQ. This clonotype was obtained from a man younger than 35 who had recovered from COVID-19. Sequenced sample: PBMCs or T cells enriched from blood (not recorded which). The V gene is TRBV5-1, the J gene TRBJ2-7; 12 positions agree with TRBD2. CDR3 region: CASSWGLAGSYEQYF. Written as DNA, the CDR3 is TGCGCCAGCAGCTGGGGACTAGCGGGCTCCTACGAGCAGTACTTC. Drawing the rest from reference TRBV5-1 and TRBJ2-7, the complete variable domain is KAGVTQTPRYLIKTRGQQVTLSCSPISGHRSVSWYQQTPGQGLQFLFEYFSETQRNKGNFPGRFSGRQFSNSRSEMNVSTLELGDSALYLCASSWGLAGSYEQYFGPGTRLTVT.